The 25 T cell receptor beta chains reported below all come from one sample, sequenced in a study of blood T cell repertoires in COVID-19. Sequencing was performed with immunoSEQ multiplex PCR; in TCRdb, only in-frame clones are kept and a portion is missing. The sample includes more than 150,000 clones, 80% of them seen just once. Sequencing was done on a sample of PBMCs or T cells enriched from blood (not recorded which). The receptors originated from a man between 60 and 70 years old who had been exposed to COVID-19.

The chain joins TRBV7-2 to TRBJ1-5, with a tentative D call TRBD1 (5 bases). CDR3 length: 16 amino acids. Germline CDR1 is SGHTA and CDR2 is FQGNSA. With 0 bases removed from V and 3 bases from J, the gap between germline ends came to 12 bases. CDR3 protein: CASSLALGGANQPQHF. The CDR3 DNA sequence: TGTGCCAGCAGCTTAGCGTTAGGAGGGGCCAATCAGCCCCAGCATTTT. The full variable domain, completed using reference TRBV7-2 and TRBJ1-5, is GAGVSQSPSNKVTEKGKDVELRCDPISGHTALYWYRQSLGQGLEFLIYFQGNSAPDKSGLPSDRFSAERTGGSVSTLTIQRTQQEDSAVYLCASSLALGGANQPQHFGDGTRLSIL.

The rearrangement links TRBV9 to TRBJ1-4; the match to TRBD1 covers 9 bases. V was clipped by 1 base and J by 8 bases; unmatched bases: 9. The length of the CDR3 is 16 residues. Looked up from germline, CDR1 is SGDLS and CDR2 is YYNGEE. The CDR3 region is CASSVQTGGKGEKLFF. The CDR3 DNA sequence: TGTGCCAGCAGCGTACAAACAGGGGGCAAGGGGGAAAAACTGTTTTTT.

J is TRBJ1-2 and V is TRBV7-2, with TRBD1 matching 12 bases. The V segment lost 5 bases and the J segment 7 bases; nucleotides outside the gene matches: 8. CDR1 SGHTA and CDR2 FQGNSA come from the germline V gene. This CDR3 spans 15 amino acids. Here the CDR3 DNA reads TGTGCCAGCAGCACACCAGGGACAGGGGGCCTTGGCTACACCTTC. Protein product: CASSTPGTGGLGYTF.

The chain combines TRBV29-1 with TRBJ2-2, with 9 nucleotides matching TRBD2. The CDR3 has 15 residues. CDR1 is SQVTM, CDR2 ANQGSEA, per germline. Trimming at V came to 3 bases and at J to 2 bases, leaving 4 bases not matched to a gene. CDR3: CSVESSGINTGELFF. For the CDR3, the DNA is TGCAGCGTTGAGTCTAGCGGGATCAACACCGGGGAGCTGTTTTTT.

The chain uses TRBV2 and TRBJ1-1; possibly TRBD1 for D (5 bases). V was clipped by 0 bases and J by 4 bases, with 12 bases between them. The germline CDR1 and CDR2 sequences are SNHLY and FYNNEI. The CDR3 loop spans 15 amino acids. DNA of the CDR3: TGTGCCAGCAGTGAAGCGGGATGGGGGGGCACTGAAGCTTTCTTT. Its protein is CASSEAGWGGTEAFF. The entire variable domain, with the rest obtained from reference TRBV2 and TRBJ1-1, is as follows: EPEVTQTPSHQVTQMGQEVILRCVPISNHLYFYWYRQILGQKVEFLVSFYNNEISEKSEIFDDQFSVERPDGSNFTLKIRSTKLEDSAMYFCASSEAGWGGTEAFFGQGTRLTVV.

Comment on this clone: Other DNA sequences within the sample encode an identical CDR3. The CDR3 sequence is CASSPSRNTGELFF. The CDR3 DNA sequence: TGTGCCAGCTCACCATCCAGGAACACCGGGGAGCTGTTTTTT. The V and J genes are TRBV18 and TRBJ2-2; D not resolved. Trimming stripped 2 bases from V and 1 base from J, with 5 bases between. The length of the CDR3 is 14 residues. The germline gives CDR1 KGHSH, CDR2 LQKENI.

There are a few counts of this clone. The chain recombines TRBV2 with TRBJ1-2, with 7 positions matching TRBD1. This CDR3 is built from 14 residues. Germline lookup yields CDR1 SNHLY and CDR2 FYNNEI. After removal of 2 bases from V and 5 bases from J, the junction contained 5 bases not matched to a gene. The CDR3 loop reads CASSEMGRGYGYTF. The CDR3 bases are TGTGCCAGCAGTGAAATGGGCAGGGGGTATGGCTACACCTTC.

This sequence joins TRBV18 and TRBJ2-7; TRBD1 might be the D (6 bases). Germline V gives CDR1 KGHSH, CDR2 LQKENI. The CDR3 consists of 17 residues. Deletions cut 3 bases from V and 0 bases from J, with 18 bases between. CDR3 region: CASSPSPGTLTSYEQYF. CDR3 in DNA: TGTGCCAGCTCACCTTCTCCCGGGACACTAACCTCCTACGAGCAGTACTTC.

The chain carries TRBV7-2 and TRBJ2-3; 10 bases match TRBD2. The germline CDR1 and CDR2 sequences are SGHTA and FQGNSA. J was trimmed by 6 bases and V by 3 bases; bases with no gene match: 12. This CDR3 is 17 amino acids long. This chain's CDR3 is CASSFRRASGRADTQYF. CDR3 sequence (DNA): TGTGCCAGCAGCTTCCGGCGGGCTAGCGGGAGAGCGGATACGCAGTATTTT.

V is TRBV15 and J is TRBJ2-5; 7 nucleotides agree with TRBD1. Losses at the gene ends were 5 bases for V and 0 bases for J; bases not matched to a gene: 9. CDR3 size: 16 residues. Germline V gene data show CDR1 as LNHNV and CDR2 as YYDKDF (reference sequence). CDR3 region: CATSPLGTVYQETQYF. The CDR3 DNA sequence: TGTGCCACCAGCCCACTGGGGACAGTGTACCAAGAGACCCAGTACTTC.

This chain joins TRBV19 and TRBJ1-3; a possible D gene is TRBD1 (6 bases). Trimming removed 3 bases at V and 4 bases at J, with 16 bases between. The CDR3 consists of 16 residues. The germline V gene encodes CDR1 LNHDA and CDR2 SQIVND (reference sequence). For the CDR3, the DNA is TGTGCCAGTAGTATGAGCGGGGGGCCCCCCGGAAACACCATATATTTT. This translates into CASSMSGGPPGNTIYF.

The sample holds one count of this clone. The V and J genes are TRBV5-1 and TRBJ2-1; TRBD2 agrees at 10 bases. Germline trimming cut 4 bases from V and 8 bases from J; bases unmatched to any gene: 12. Germline values: CDR1 SGHRS, CDR2 YFSETQ. The length of the CDR3 is 16 residues. The CDR3 protein is CASSPGLAPDRDEQFF. CDR3 sequence (DNA): TGCGCCAGCAGCCCGGGACTAGCGCCAGATCGGGATGAGCAGTTCTTC.

J is TRBJ1-5 and V is TRBV4-2, with a tentative D call TRBD1 (5 bases). Germline loops: CDR1 LGHNA, CDR2 YNFKEQ. This CDR3 is 14 amino acids long. The V end lost 3 bases, the J end lost 4 bases, and 10 bases lay between the germline ends. The CDR3 spells CASSQPGDNQPQHF. The CDR3 DNA reads as TGTGCCAGCAGCCAGCCGGGGGATAATCAGCCCCAGCATTTT.

The chain combines TRBV29-1 with TRBJ2-1; 7 bases agree with TRBD2. V dropped 5 bases and J dropped 2; count of bases not matched to a gene: 9. Germline V gives CDR1 SQVTM, CDR2 ANQGSEA. The CDR3 contains 15 residues. The CDR3, as DNA: TGCAGCGTTAGCGGGACGGAAGGGGCCTACAATGAGCAGTTCTTC. Translating it yields CSVSGTEGAYNEQFF.

A remark on this clone: The identical CDR3 is also encoded by other nucleotide sequences in the sample. The chain has TRBV12-3 or TRBV12-4 and TRBJ1-2; D remains unclear. The length of the CDR3 is 13 residues. The V end was cut by 3 bases, the J end by 2 bases, with 7 bases between. This CDR3 is CASSLTGNYGYTF. CDR3 nucleotides: TGTGCCAGCAGTTTGACGGGGAACTATGGCTACACCTTC.

This clone has a handful of counts. This chain links TRBV5-5 with TRBJ1-1; D gene uncertain. Per the germline V gene, CDR1 is SGHKS and CDR2 is YYEKEE (reference sequence). The ends were cut back, 4 bases at V and 0 bases at J, with 16 bases in the middle. CDR3 length: 16 residues. CDR3 loop: CASSASVVKLNTEAFF. The DNA for the CDR3 is TGTGCCAGCAGCGCGTCGGTAGTGAAATTGAACACTGAAGCTTTCTTT.

The V and J genes are TRBV11-3 and TRBJ1-1, with a weak D call TRBD1 (5 bases). This CDR3 has 14 amino acids. Per the germline V gene, CDR1 is SGHNT and CDR2 is YENEEA. V lost 0 bases and J lost 8, with 13 bases in between. CDR3 bases: TGTGCCAGCAGCTTAGATTCCGCTAGGGGCGAAGCTTTCTTT. It yields the protein CASSLDSARGEAFF.

The gene calls are TRBV7-9 and TRBJ2-7; 12 bases map to TRBD1. Trimming cost V 4 bases and J 7 bases; bases outside gene matches: 5. Germline assignment: CDR1 SEHNR and CDR2 FQNEAQ (reference sequence). This CDR3 contains 14 residues. The CDR3 coding sequence is TGTGCCAGCAGCTGGGGACAGGGGGCTGGGGAGCAGTACTTC. Protein product: CASSWGQGAGEQYF.

The CDR3 loop reads CASTTRAAGNTEAFF. CDR3 nucleotide sequence: TGTGCCAGCACCACACGAGCCGCGGGAAACACTGAAGCTTTCTTT. The rearrangement links TRBV2 to TRBJ1-1, with D uncertain. V lost 7 bases to trimming and J lost 2 bases, with 17 bases between them. The germline gives CDR1 SNHLY, CDR2 FYNNEI. The CDR3 consists of 15 residues.

The V call is TRBV11-3, the J call TRBJ1-1; 8 nucleotides line up with TRBD1. Unmatched junction bases numbered 4, after V lost 4 bases and J lost 6 bases. The CDR3 loop spans 13 amino acids. CDR1 is SGHNT, CDR2 YENEEA, per germline. The CDR3 sequence is CASSSDRGPEAFF. The DNA of the CDR3 is TGTGCCAGCAGCTCAGACAGGGGCCCTGAAGCTTTCTTT.

The genes are TRBV2 and TRBJ2-4, with TRBD2 matching 8 bases. Germline CDR1 is SNHLY and CDR2 is FYNNEI. Trimming at V came to 9 bases and at J to 0 bases, leaving 16 bases not matched to a gene. This CDR3 comprises 18 residues. The CDR3 nucleotides read TGTGCCAGTTTAAGCGGTAGACTAGCGTCCCTAGCCAAAAACATTCAGTACTTC. Its protein is CASLSGRLASLAKNIQYF. Full variable domain (rest looked up from reference TRBV2 and TRBJ2-4): EPEVTQTPSHQVTQMGQEVILRCVPISNHLYFYWYRQILGQKVEFLVSFYNNEISEKSEIFDDQFSVERPDGSNFTLKIRSTKLEDSAMYFCASLSGRLASLAKNIQYFGAGTRLSVL.

This chain uses TRBV10-1 with TRBJ2-1, with 10 bases matching TRBD1. V lost 3 bases, J lost 7 bases, and 3 bases stayed unmatched. CDR3 length equals 14 residues. Germline V gene sequence: CDR1 WNHNN, CDR2 SYGVQD (reference sequence). CDR3 bases: TGCGCCAGCAGTGAAGGGACAGGGGTTAATGAGCAGTTCTTC. Translation gives CASSEGTGVNEQFF.

This clone was counted a single time. The V call is TRBV3-1 (or the pseudogene TRBV3-2), the J call TRBJ2-7; 7 bases align to TRBD1. The V gene end was trimmed by 1 base and the J gene end by 4 bases; junction bases not matched to a gene: 4. This CDR3 spans 14 amino acids. Per germline, CDR1 LGHDT and CDR2 YNNKEL (reference sequence). CDR3 in DNA: TGTGCCAGCAGCCAAGGTTCGGGACAGTACGAGCAGTACTTC. Its protein is CASSQGSGQYEQYF.

This clone showed up just a few times. The chain joins TRBV7-2 to TRBJ2-5; TRBD2 agrees at 12 bases. Germline-derived CDR1 and CDR2 are SGHTA and FQGNSA. The CDR3 sequence is 14 residues long. The trim removed 5 bases at V and 8 bases at J, leaving 6 bases unmatched. For the CDR3, the DNA is TGTGCCAGCAGCCCCTCGACTAGCGGGGGCACCCAGTACTTC. Protein: CASSPSTSGGTQYF.

CDR3 sequence reads: CASSPGLSGAYEQYF. The CDR3 DNA follows: TGTGCCAGCAGTCCCGGACTCTCTGGGGCCTACGAGCAGTACTTC. The V and J genes are TRBV28 and TRBJ2-7; a possible D gene is TRBD2 (5 bases). CDR1 MDHEN and CDR2 SYDVKM come from the germline V gene. The germline V and J ends were trimmed by 5 bases and 2 bases, with 16 bases remaining between them. The CDR3 length is 15 residues.